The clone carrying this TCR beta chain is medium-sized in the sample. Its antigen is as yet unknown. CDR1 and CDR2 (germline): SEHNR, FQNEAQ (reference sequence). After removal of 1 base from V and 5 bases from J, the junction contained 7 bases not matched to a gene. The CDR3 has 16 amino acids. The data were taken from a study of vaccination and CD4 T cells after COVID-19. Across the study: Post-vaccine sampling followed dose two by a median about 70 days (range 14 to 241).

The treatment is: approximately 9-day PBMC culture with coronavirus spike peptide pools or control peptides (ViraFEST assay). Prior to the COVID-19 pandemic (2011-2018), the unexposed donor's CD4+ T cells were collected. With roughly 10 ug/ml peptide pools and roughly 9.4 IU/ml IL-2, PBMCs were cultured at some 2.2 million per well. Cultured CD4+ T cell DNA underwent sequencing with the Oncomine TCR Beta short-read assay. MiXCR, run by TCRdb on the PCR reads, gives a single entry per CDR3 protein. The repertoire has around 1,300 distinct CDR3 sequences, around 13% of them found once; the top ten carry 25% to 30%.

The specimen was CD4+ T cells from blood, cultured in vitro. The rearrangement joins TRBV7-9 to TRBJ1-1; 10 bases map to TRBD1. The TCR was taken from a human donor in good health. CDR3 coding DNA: TGTGCCAGCAGCTTAGGACAGGGGGCCCGAAAAACTGAAGCTTTCTTT. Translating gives CASSLGQGARKTEAFF.